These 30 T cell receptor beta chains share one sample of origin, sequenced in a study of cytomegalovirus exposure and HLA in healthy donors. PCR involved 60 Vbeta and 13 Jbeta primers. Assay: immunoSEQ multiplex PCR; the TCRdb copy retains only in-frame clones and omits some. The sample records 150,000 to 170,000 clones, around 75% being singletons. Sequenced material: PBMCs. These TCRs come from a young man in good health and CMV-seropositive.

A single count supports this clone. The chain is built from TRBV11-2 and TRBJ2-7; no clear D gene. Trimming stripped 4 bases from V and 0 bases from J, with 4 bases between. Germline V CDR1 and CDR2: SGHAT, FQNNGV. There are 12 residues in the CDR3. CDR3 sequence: CASSSNSYEQYF. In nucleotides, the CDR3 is TGTGCCAGCAGCTCCAACTCCTACGAGCAGTACTTC.

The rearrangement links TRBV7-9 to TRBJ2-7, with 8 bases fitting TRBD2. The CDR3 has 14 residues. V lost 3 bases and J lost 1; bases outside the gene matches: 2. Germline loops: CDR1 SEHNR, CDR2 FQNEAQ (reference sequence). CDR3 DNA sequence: TGTGCCAGCAGCTTTGGCGGGGGGTCCTACGAGCAGTACTTC. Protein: CASSFGGGSYEQYF.

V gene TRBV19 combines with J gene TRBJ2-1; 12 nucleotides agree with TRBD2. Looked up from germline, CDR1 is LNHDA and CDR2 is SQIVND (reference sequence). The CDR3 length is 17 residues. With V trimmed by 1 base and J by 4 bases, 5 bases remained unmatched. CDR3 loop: CASSIGGLAGQYNEQFF. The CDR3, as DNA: TGTGCCAGTAGTATAGGGGGACTAGCGGGCCAGTACAATGAGCAGTTCTTC. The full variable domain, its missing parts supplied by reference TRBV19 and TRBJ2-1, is DGGITQSPKYLFRKEGQNVTLSCEQNLNHDAMYWYRQDPGQGLRLIYYSQIVNDFQKGDIAEGYSVSREKKESFPLTVTSAQKNPTAFYLCASSIGGLAGQYNEQFFGPGTRLTVL.

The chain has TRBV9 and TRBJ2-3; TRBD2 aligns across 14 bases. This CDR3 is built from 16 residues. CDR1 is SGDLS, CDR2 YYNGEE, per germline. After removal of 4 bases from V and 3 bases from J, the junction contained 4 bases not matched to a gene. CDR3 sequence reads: CASSPGTSGGTDTQYF. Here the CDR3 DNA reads TGTGCCAGCAGCCCAGGGACTAGCGGGGGTACAGATACGCAGTATTTT. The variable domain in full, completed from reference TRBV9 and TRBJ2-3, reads DSGVTQTPKHLITATGQRVTLRCSPRSGDLSVYWYQQSLDQGLQFLIQYYNGEERAKGNILERFSAQQFPDLHSELNLSSLELGDSALYFCASSPGTSGGTDTQYFGPGTRLTVL.

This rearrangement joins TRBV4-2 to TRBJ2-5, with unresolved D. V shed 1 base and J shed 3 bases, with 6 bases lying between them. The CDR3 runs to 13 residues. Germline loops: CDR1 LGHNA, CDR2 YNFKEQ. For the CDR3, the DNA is TGTGCCAGCAGCCAAGCACAGAAAGAGACCCAGTACTTC. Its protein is CASSQAQKETQYF.

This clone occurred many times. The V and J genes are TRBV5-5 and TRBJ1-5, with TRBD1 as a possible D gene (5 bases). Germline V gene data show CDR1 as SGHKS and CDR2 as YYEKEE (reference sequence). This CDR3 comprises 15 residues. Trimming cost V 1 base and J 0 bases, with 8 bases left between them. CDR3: CASSLLGDSNQPQHF. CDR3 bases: TGTGCCAGCAGCTTGCTAGGGGATAGCAATCAGCCCCAGCATTTT.

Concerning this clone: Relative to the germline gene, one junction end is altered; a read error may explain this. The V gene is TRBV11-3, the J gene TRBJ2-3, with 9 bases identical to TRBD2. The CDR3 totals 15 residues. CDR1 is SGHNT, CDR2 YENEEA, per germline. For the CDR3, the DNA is TGTGCCAGCAGCTTAGTCGGGACTAGCAAAGATACGCAGTATTTT. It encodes CASSLVGTSKDTQYF.

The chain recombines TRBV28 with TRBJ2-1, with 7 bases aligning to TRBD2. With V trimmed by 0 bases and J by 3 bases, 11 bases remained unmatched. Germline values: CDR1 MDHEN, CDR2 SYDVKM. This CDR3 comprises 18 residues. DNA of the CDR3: TGTGCCAGCAGTTTATGGTCGGAGGGAGGGCCAGTCTACAATGAGCAGTTCTTC. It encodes CASSLWSEGGPVYNEQFF.

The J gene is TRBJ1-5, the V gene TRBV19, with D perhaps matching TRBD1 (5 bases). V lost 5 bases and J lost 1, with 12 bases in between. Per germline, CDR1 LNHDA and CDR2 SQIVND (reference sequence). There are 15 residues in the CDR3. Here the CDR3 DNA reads TGTGCCAGTAGTCTTCCCTGGGGCAGCAATCAGCCCCAGCATTTT. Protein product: CASSLPWGSNQPQHF.

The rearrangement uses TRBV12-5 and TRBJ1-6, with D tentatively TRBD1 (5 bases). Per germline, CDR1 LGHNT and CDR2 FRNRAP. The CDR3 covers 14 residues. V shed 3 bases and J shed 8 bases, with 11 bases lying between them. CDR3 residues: CASGLRGADSPLHF. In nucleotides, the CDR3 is TGTGCTAGTGGTTTAAGGGGCGCGGATTCACCCCTCCACTTT.

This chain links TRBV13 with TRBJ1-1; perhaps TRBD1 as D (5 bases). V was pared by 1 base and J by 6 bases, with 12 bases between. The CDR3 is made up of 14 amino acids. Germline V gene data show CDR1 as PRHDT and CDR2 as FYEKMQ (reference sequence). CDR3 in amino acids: CASSLEGAGPEAFF. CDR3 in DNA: TGTGCCAGCAGCTTAGAAGGGGCAGGGCCTGAAGCTTTCTTT.

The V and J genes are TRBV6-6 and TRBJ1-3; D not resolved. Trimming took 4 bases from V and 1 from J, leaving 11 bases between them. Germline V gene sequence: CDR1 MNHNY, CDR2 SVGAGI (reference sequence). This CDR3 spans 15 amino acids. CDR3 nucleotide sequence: TGTGCCAGCAGTTTGGAGTTGGCTTCTGGAAACACCATATATTTT. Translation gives CASSLELASGNTIYF.

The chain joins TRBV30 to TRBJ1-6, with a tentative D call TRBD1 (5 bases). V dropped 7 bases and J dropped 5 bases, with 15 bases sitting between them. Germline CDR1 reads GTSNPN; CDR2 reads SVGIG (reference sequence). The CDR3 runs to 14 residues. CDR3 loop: CASTGDWDNSPLHF. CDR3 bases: TGTGCCTCTACAGGCGATTGGGATAATTCACCCCTCCACTTT.

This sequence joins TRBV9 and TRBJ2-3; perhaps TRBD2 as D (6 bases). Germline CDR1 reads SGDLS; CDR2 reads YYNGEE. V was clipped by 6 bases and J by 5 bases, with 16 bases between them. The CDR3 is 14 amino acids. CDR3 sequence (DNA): TGTGCCAGCAATAGCGGACGTTCCAGAGATACGCAGTATTTT. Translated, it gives CASNSGRSRDTQYF.

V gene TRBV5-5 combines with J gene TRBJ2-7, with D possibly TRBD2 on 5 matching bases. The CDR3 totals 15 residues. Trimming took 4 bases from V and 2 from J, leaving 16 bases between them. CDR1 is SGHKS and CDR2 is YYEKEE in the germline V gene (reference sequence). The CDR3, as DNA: TGTGCCAGCAGCCCTGGACTTTCCCCCACCTACGAGCAGTACTTC. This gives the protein CASSPGLSPTYEQYF.

The CDR3 loop is CASSGTRETQYF. The CDR3 nucleotides read TGTGCCAGCTCAGGGACTAGGGAGACCCAGTACTTC. The chain combines TRBV18 with TRBJ2-5, with 8 bases fitting TRBD2. Germline V gene data show CDR1 as KGHSH and CDR2 as LQKENI. The ends lost 5 bases at V and 5 bases at J; junction bases unmatched: 1. The CDR3 has 12 amino acids.

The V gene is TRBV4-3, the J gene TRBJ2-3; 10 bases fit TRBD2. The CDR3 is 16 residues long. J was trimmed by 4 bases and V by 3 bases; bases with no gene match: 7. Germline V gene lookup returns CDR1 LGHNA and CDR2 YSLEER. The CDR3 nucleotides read TGCGCCAGCAGCCAGGCCAGCGGGGGGGCCGCAGATACGCAGTATTTT. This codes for CASSQASGGAADTQYF.

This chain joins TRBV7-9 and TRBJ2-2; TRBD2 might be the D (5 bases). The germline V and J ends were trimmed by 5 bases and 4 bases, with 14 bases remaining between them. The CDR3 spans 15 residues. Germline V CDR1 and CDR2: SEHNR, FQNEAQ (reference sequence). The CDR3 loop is CASSSYRDSTGELFF. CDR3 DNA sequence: TGTGCCAGCAGCAGCTACCGGGATAGCACCGGGGAGCTGTTTTTT.

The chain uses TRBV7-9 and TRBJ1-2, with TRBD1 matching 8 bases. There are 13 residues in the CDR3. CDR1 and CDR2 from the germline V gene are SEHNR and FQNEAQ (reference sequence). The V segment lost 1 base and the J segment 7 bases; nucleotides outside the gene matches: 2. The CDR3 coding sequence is TGTGCCAGCAGCTTAGAGACAGGGGTTGGCTACACCTTC. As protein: CASSLETGVGYTF.

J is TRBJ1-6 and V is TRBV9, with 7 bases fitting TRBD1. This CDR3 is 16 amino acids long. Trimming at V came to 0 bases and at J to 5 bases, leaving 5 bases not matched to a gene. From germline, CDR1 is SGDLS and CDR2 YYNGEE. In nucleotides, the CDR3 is TGTGCCAGCAGCGTAGACGCGGGACAGAATAATTCACCCCTCCACTTT. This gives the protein CASSVDAGQNNSPLHF.

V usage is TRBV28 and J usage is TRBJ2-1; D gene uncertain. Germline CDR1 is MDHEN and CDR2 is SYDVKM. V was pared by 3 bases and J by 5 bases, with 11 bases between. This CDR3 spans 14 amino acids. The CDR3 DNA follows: TGTGCCAGCAGTTTTCTGGAGAAGGACAATGAGCAGTTCTTC. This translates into CASSFLEKDNEQFF.

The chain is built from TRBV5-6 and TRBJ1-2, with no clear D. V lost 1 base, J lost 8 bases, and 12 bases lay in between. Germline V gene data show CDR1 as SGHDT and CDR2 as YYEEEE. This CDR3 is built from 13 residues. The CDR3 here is CASSLRSGEGYTF. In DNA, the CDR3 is TGTGCCAGCAGCTTGCGTTCCGGGGAAGGCTACACCTTC.

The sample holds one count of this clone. CDR3 sequence: CASSLARGADTEAFF. DNA for the CDR3: TGTGCCAGCAGCTTGGCCAGGGGGGCGGACACTGAAGCTTTCTTT. This chain connects TRBV5-4 to TRBJ1-1; 7 bases line up with TRBD1. Germline CDR1 reads SGHNT; CDR2 reads YYREEE (reference sequence). Losses at the gene ends were 0 bases for V and 3 bases for J; bases not matched to a gene: 5. The CDR3 extends over 15 amino acids.

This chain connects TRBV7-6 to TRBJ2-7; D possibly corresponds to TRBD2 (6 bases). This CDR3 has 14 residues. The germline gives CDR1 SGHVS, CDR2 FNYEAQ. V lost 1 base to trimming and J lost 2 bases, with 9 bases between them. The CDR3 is CASSLGGLAYEQYF. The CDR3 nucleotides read TGTGCCAGCAGCTTAGGGGGACTCGCCTACGAGCAGTACTTC.

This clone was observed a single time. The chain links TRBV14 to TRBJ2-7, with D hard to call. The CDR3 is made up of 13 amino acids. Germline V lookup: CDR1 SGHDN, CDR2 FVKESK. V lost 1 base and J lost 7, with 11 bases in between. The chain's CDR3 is CASSQVQPGEQYF. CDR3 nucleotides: TGTGCCAGCAGCCAAGTGCAGCCCGGGGAGCAGTACTTC. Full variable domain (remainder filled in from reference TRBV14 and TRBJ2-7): EAGVTQFPSHSVIEKGQTVTLRCDPISGHDNLYWYRRVMGKEIKFLLHFVKESKQDESGMPNNRFLAERTGGTYSTLKVQPAELEDSGVYFCASSQVQPGEQYFGPGTRLTVT.

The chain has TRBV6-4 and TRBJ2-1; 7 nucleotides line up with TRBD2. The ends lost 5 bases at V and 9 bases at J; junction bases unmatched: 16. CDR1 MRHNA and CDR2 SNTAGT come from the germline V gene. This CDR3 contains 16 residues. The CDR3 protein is CASSTSGGRVRAEQFF. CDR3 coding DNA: TGTGCCAGCAGTACCTCTGGCGGGAGAGTTAGGGCTGAGCAGTTCTTC.

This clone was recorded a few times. The DNA of the CDR3 is TGTGCCAGCAGTTACTCGAGAGGGTCTCGAGACATTCAGTACTTC. The encoded protein is CASSYSRGSRDIQYF. The V call is TRBV6-6, the J call TRBJ2-4; D might be TRBD2 (5 bases). The length of the CDR3 is 15 residues. Trimming pared 0 bases from V and 8 bases from J, leaving 14 bases between. Germline V gene lookup returns CDR1 MNHNY and CDR2 SVGAGI (reference sequence).

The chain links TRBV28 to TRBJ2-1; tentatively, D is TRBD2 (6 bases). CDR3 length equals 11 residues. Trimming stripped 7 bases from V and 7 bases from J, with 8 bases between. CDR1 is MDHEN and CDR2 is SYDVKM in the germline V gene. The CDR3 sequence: CASTAGNEQFF. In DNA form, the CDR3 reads TGTGCCAGCACCGCGGGGAATGAGCAGTTCTTC. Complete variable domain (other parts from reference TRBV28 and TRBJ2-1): DVKVTQSSRYLVKRTGEKVFLECVQDMDHENMFWYRQDPGLGLRLIYFSYDVKMKEKGDIPEGYSVSREKKERFSLILESASTNQTSMYLCASTAGNEQFFGPGTRLTVL.

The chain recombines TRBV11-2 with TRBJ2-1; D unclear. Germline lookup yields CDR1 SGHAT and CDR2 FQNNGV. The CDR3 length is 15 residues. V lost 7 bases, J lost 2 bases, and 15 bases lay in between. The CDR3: CASTSRLRAYNEQFF. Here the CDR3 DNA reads TGTGCCAGCACCTCTCGGCTACGGGCCTACAATGAGCAGTTCTTC.

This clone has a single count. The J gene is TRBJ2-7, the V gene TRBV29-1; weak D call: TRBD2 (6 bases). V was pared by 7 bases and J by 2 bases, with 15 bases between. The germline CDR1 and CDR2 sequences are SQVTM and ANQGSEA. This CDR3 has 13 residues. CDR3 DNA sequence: TGCAGCGCGGGAGCGGGCTTAACCTACGAGCAGTACTTC. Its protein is CSAGAGLTYEQYF.